The 9 T cell receptor beta chains listed next were all sequenced from one sample in a study of glioma-infiltrating T cells. TCR alpha and beta CDR3 regions were amplified from RNA using iRepertoire nested multiplex PCR. TCRdb reanalysed the multiplex PCR reads using MiXCR and keeps one entry per CDR3 protein. In the table there are around 190,000 distinct CDR3 sequences, around 32% of which are singletons. Sequenced sample: glioma tissue, nonneoplastic brain tissue, or PBMCs (not recorded which). The receptors come from a human donor with low-grade glioma or glioblastoma, undergoing nonglioma brain surgery, or in good health (not recorded which).

Details on this clonotype: Its ends do not fully match the called genes, so a read error is possible. The V and J genes are TRBV7-9 and TRBJ2-1; possible D gene TRBD2, 6 bases. This CDR3 comprises 14 residues. Germline CDR1 is SEHNR and CDR2 is FQNEAQ (reference sequence). The CDR3 DNA is TGCGCCAGCAGCTTCGGAAGTTCGGGAGAGACCCAGTTCTTC. This codes for CASSFGSSGETQFF.

The rearrangement joins TRBV6-2 or TRBV6-3 to TRBJ2-7; maybe TRBD2 (6 bases). The CDR3 totals 13 residues. Germline CDR1 and CDR2: MNHEY and SVGEGT. Trimming stripped 3 bases from V and 10 bases from J, with 16 bases between. The CDR3 region is CASSYSLAGKQYF. In DNA, the CDR3 is TGTGCCAGCAGTTATTCTCTGGCGGGAAAACAGTACTTC.

This clonotype occurred many times. The chain joins TRBV28 to TRBJ2-7; D is perhaps TRBD2 (6 bases). Germline CDR1 MDHEN, CDR2 SYDVKM. The CDR3 totals 13 residues. Between the trimmed V and J ends, which lost 7 bases and 7 bases, there was a span of 17 bases. CDR3 protein: CASTIRFGREQYF. As DNA, the CDR3 is TGTGCCAGCACTATAAGGTTTGGGAGGGAGCAGTACTTC.

The chain joins TRBV7-2 to TRBJ2-2, with 8 bases that match TRBD1. The CDR3 length is 17 residues. V shed 0 bases and J 4 bases; nucleotides not matched to a gene: 7. Germline V CDR1 and CDR2: SGHTA, FQGNSA. CDR3 amino acids: CASSLAPGGMITGELFF. The DNA of the CDR3 is TGTGCCAGCAGCTTAGCGCCAGGGGGCATGATCACCGGGGAGCTGTTTTTT.

This clonotype was detected ten times or more. An end of the junction differs from the germline gene, which may be a read error. The chain combines TRBV28 with TRBJ2-5; tentatively, D is TRBD2 (5 bases). Per germline, CDR1 MDHEN and CDR2 SYDVKM. This CDR3 has 13 amino acids. CDR3 nucleotide sequence: TGTGCCGGCTCTTCGGGGTTCCAAAAGACCCAGTACTTC. It translates to CAGSSGFQKTQYF.

This clonotype has only a few counts. The rearrangement links TRBV19 to TRBJ2-7; D is ambiguous. The CDR3 totals 16 residues. The ends were cut back, 5 bases at V and 6 bases at J, with 23 bases in the middle. Germline lookup yields CDR1 LNHDA and CDR2 SQIVND (reference sequence). CDR3 DNA sequence: TGTGCCAGTAGTCCCACCCCGGTTCCCCCCTTGGGCGAGCAGTACTTC. It encodes CASSPTPVPPLGEQYF. Using reference TRBV19 and TRBJ2-7 for the parts outside the CDR3, the full variable domain is DGGITQSPKYLFRKEGQNVTLSCEQNLNHDAMYWYRQDPGQGLRLIYYSQIVNDFQKGDIAEGYSVSREKKESFPLTVTSAQKNPTAFYLCASSPTPVPPLGEQYFGPGTRLTVT.

This clonotype came up a few times. The V call is TRBV29-1, the J call TRBJ2-7, with D tentatively TRBD2 (6 bases). Trimming removed 3 bases at V and 4 bases at J, with 19 bases between. Germline V CDR1 and CDR2: SQVTM, ANQGSEA. The CDR3 is 15 amino acids. DNA of the CDR3: TGCAGCGTTGAGATCGAGACATCTGGGGGGTACGAGCAGTACTTC. This translates into CSVEIETSGGYEQYF.

The sample holds a few counts of this clonotype. The chain joins TRBV7-9 to TRBJ2-5, with 12 bases matching TRBD2. This CDR3 is built from 15 residues. Looked up from germline, CDR1 is SEHNR and CDR2 is FQNEAQ (reference sequence). V was pared by 5 bases and J by 2 bases, with 3 bases of the junction left unmatched. The DNA for the CDR3 is TGTGCCAGCAGCCTCGGACTAGCGGGGCAAGAGACCCAGTACTTC. This translates into CASSLGLAGQETQYF.

In its sample, this clonotype was seen many times. The chain is built from TRBV6-1 and TRBJ2-7, with 9 bases identical to TRBD2. Germline lookup yields CDR1 MNHNS and CDR2 SASEGT. The J segment lost 3 bases and the V segment lost 5 bases, leaving 8 bases of the junction unmatched. The CDR3 extends over 15 amino acids. CDR3 sequence: CASSPSSGSFYEQYF. In DNA, the CDR3 is TGTGCCAGCAGTCCAAGTAGCGGGAGTTTCTACGAGCAGTACTTC.